Following are 13 T cell receptor beta chains from one sample sequenced in a study of cytomegalovirus exposure and HLA in healthy donors. A multiplex PCR was run with 60 Vbeta primers and 13 Jbeta primers. Assay: immunoSEQ multiplex PCR; the TCRdb copy retains only in-frame clones and omits some. This repertoire shows fewer than 200,000 clones, more than 75% found once; its top ten account for more than 0.75%. Sequencing input: PBMCs. These TCRs come from a girl aged 2 to 9 in good health and CMV-seropositive.

V usage is TRBV6-1 and J usage is TRBJ2-7; tentatively, D is TRBD2 (6 bases). V dropped 5 bases and J dropped 1 base, with 15 bases sitting between them. The CDR3 loop spans 15 amino acids. Germline loops: CDR1 MNHNS, CDR2 SASEGT. CDR3: CASSHPGLASYEQYF. Here the CDR3 DNA reads TGTGCCAGCAGTCACCCGGGACTTGCTTCCTACGAGCAGTACTTC.

The chain is built from TRBV5-4 and TRBJ1-4; unclear D gene. The CDR3 length is 13 residues. Germline V gene lookup returns CDR1 SGHNT and CDR2 YYREEE (reference sequence). The V end lost 3 bases, the J end lost 8 bases, and 11 bases lay between the germline ends. CDR3 DNA sequence: TGTGCCAGCAGCTCCAGGATATCGGAAAAACTGTTTTTT. This gives the protein CASSSRISEKLFF. Looking up the rest from reference TRBV5-4 and TRBJ1-4 gives the full variable domain: ETGVTQSPTHLIKTRGQQVTLRCSSQSGHNTVSWYQQALGQGPQFIFQYYREEENGRGNFPPRFSGLQFPNYSSELNVNALELDDSALYLCASSSRISEKLFFGSGTQLSVL.

This chain joins TRBV19 and TRBJ1-1, with D unresolved. The CDR3 consists of 14 residues. The V gene's germline CDR1 is LNHDA and CDR2 SQIVND (reference sequence). Between the trimmed V and J ends, which lost 3 bases and 1 base, there was a span of 9 bases. The CDR3 here is CASSISEENTEAFF. CDR3 bases: TGTGCCAGTAGTATTTCGGAGGAGAACACTGAAGCTTTCTTT.

This chain uses TRBV28 with TRBJ2-7; 7 bases are a match to TRBD1. Germline V gene lookup returns CDR1 MDHEN and CDR2 SYDVKM. Losses at the gene ends were 3 bases for V and 6 bases for J; bases not matched to a gene: 5. The length of the CDR3 is 13 residues. CDR3 in amino acids: CASSFRGRGEQYF. The CDR3 DNA is TGTGCCAGCAGTTTTAGGGGGCGAGGCGAGCAGTACTTC.

The V and J genes are TRBV6-1 and TRBJ2-7; D might be TRBD1 (5 bases). The CDR3 is 15 amino acids. Germline CDR1 MNHNS, CDR2 SASEGT. V lost 1 base and J lost 5, with 15 bases in between. The DNA of the CDR3 is TGTGCCAGCAGTGAAGTCCCTAGTGGGGCCAACGAGCAGTACTTC. It is translated as CASSEVPSGANEQYF.

The J gene is TRBJ2-1, the V gene TRBV11-3; 8 nucleotides line up with TRBD1. V shed 5 bases and J 5 bases; nucleotides not matched to a gene: 8. Germline loops: CDR1 SGHNT, CDR2 YENEEA. There are 15 residues in the CDR3. CDR3 protein: CASSKGQENNNEQFF. Here the CDR3 DNA reads TGTGCCAGCAGCAAGGGACAGGAGAACAACAATGAGCAGTTCTTC. Based on the CDR3 plus reference TRBV11-3 and TRBJ2-1, the full variable domain is EAGVVQSPRYKIIEKKQPVAFWCNPISGHNTLYWYLQNLGQGPELLIRYENEEAVDDSQLPKDRFSAERLKGVDSTLKIQPAELGDSAVYLCASSKGQENNNEQFFGPGTRLTVL.

This chain connects TRBV30 to TRBJ2-2; TRBD2 matches 9 bases. Germline trimming cut 5 bases from V and 4 bases from J; bases unmatched to any gene: 11. Germline assignment: CDR1 GTSNPN and CDR2 SVGIG (reference sequence). This CDR3 has 16 amino acids. DNA of the CDR3: TGTGCCTGGGAACTGGGGGGACTAGCTTTCACCGGGGAGCTGTTTTTT. Encoded protein: CAWELGGLAFTGELFF.

This rearrangement joins TRBV2 to TRBJ2-2; tentatively, D is TRBD1 (5 bases). CDR1 is SNHLY, CDR2 FYNNEI, per germline. This CDR3 contains 13 residues. V shed 8 bases and J shed 7 bases, with 14 bases lying between them. The CDR3 sequence is CASDTGSVGELFF. The DNA of the CDR3 is TGTGCCAGCGATACAGGATCGGTCGGGGAGCTGTTTTTT.

The CDR3 sequence: CASSLMGANTF. CDR3 nucleotides: TGTGCCAGCAGCTTAATGGGGGCCAACACCTTC. The chain uses TRBV7-9 and TRBJ1-2; possibly TRBD1 for D (6 bases). Deletions cut 2 bases from V and 12 bases from J, with 10 bases between. Germline V lookup: CDR1 SEHNR, CDR2 FQNEAQ (reference sequence). The CDR3 covers 11 residues.

The rearrangement uses TRBV4-1 and TRBJ1-2; 8 bases agree with TRBD1. Germline loops: CDR1 MGHRA, CDR2 YSYEKL. The CDR3 is made up of 14 amino acids. The J segment lost 5 bases and the V segment lost 3 bases, leaving 5 bases of the junction unmatched. CDR3 loop: CASSHPDREYGYTF. CDR3 bases: TGCGCCAGCAGCCACCCGGACAGGGAGTATGGCTACACCTTC.

V and J are TRBV7-2 and TRBJ2-7; 8 nucleotides match TRBD2. Losses at the gene ends were 5 bases for V and 5 bases for J; bases not matched to a gene: 5. In germline, CDR1 is SGHTA, CDR2 FQGNSA. CDR3 length: 13 amino acids. CDR3: CASSPRTSHEQYF. CDR3 DNA: TGTGCCAGCAGCCCCCGGACTAGCCACGAGCAGTACTTC.

The J gene is TRBJ2-3, the V gene TRBV4-2; maybe TRBD2 (6 bases). Trimming removed 0 bases at V and 2 bases at J, with 15 bases between. Germline-derived CDR1 and CDR2 are LGHNA and YNFKEQ. The CDR3 length is 17 residues. CDR3 residues: CASSQETAGGFTDTQYF. CDR3 in DNA: TGTGCCAGCAGCCAAGAAACAGCGGGTGGGTTCACAGATACGCAGTATTTT.

In its sample, this clone was seen once. The chain is built from TRBV27 and TRBJ2-7; a weak D match, TRBD2 (6 bases). This CDR3 has 14 amino acids. Germline values: CDR1 MNHEY, CDR2 SMNVEV (reference sequence). V was cut by 4 bases and J by 0 bases, with 10 bases left in between. CDR3 amino acids: CASSSDGSSYEQYF. In DNA form, the CDR3 reads TGTGCCAGCAGTTCGGACGGGAGCTCCTACGAGCAGTACTTC.